This T cell receptor beta chain was recorded in a study of blood T cell repertoires in COVID-19. Study context: The United States, Italy and Spain were the sources of the acute and convalescent COVID-19 samples.

CDR3 length: 13 residues. In the original processing: Nucleated cell number was recorded as an estimate derived from reference gene primer amplification. Profiled with immunoSEQ multiplex PCR; TCRdb holds only in-frame clones, not every one. From that table come the V and J calls and clone size; the DNA was used to work out D and trimming. The data contain about 270,000 clones, about 84% of them seen just once; the ten biggest clones take up 5% to 7%. The specimen sequenced was peripheral blood. The J gene is TRBJ1-1, the V gene TRBV21-1; no check of the table's D call, TRBD1, against the DNA was made. TRBV21-1 is a pseudogene locus. This receptor was obtained from a woman older than 75 with COVID-19, enrolled during active disease. The CDR3 nucleotides read TGTGCCAGCAGCAGGACAGGGAACACTGAAGCTTTCTTT. Translated, it gives CASSRTGNTEAFF.